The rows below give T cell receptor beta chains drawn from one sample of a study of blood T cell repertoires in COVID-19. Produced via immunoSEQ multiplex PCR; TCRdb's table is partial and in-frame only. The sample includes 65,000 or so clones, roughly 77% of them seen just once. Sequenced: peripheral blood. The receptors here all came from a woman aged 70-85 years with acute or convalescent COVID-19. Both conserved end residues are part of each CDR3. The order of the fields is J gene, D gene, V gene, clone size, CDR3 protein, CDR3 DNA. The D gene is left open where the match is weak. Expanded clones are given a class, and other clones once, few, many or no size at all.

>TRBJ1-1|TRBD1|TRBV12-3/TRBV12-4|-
CASRGDRVEAFF
TGTGCCAGCAGGGGGGACAGGGTCGAAGCTTTCTTT
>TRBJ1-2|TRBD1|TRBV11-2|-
CASSLEGQLPAFNYGYTF
TGTGCCAGCAGCTTAGAGGGACAGCTCCCTGCCTTTAACTATGGCTACACCTTC
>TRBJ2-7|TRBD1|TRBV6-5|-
CASSRIAGGYEQYF
TGTGCCAGCAGTCGTATAGCAGGGGGCTACGAGCAGTACTTC
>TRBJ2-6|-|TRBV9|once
CASTKWSDSGANVLTF
TGTGCCAGCACCAAGTGGTCAGACTCTGGGGCCAACGTCCTGACTTTC
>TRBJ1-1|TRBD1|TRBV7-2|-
CASSYRGLRNTEAFF
TGTGCCAGCAGCTACAGGGGGCTAAGGAACACTGAAGCTTTCTTT
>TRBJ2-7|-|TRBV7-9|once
CASSLDRWEQYF
TGTGCCAGCAGCTTAGACAGATGGGAGCAGTACTTC
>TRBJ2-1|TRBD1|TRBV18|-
CASSTGTGDNNEQFF
TGTGCCAGCTCGACCGGGACAGGGGACAACAATGAGCAGTTCTTC
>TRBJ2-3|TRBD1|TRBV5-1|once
CASSFGDRNTDTQYF
TGCGCCAGCAGCTTTGGGGACAGAAACACAGATACGCAGTATTTT
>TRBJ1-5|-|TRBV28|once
CASSLYRTLSNQPQHF
TGTGCCAGCAGTTTATACAGGACACTTAGCAATCAGCCCCAGCATTTT
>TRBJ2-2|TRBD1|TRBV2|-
CASSKGTGNTGELFF
TGTGCCAGCAGTAAAGGGACAGGGAACACCGGGGAGCTGTTTTTT
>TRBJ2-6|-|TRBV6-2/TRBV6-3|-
CASSYRGSGANVLTF
TGTGCCAGCAGTTACAGGGGCTCTGGGGCCAACGTCCTGACTTTC
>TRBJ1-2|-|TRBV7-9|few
CASSDDQGGYGYTF
TGTGCCAGCAGCGACGACCAGGGTGGCTATGGCTACACCTTC
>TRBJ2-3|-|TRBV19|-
CASSIGTLGTDTQYF
TGTGCCAGTAGTATAGGGACTTTGGGCACAGATACGCAGTATTTT
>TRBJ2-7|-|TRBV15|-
CATSRDYLSPGYEQYF
TGTGCCACCAGCAGAGATTACTTGTCCCCTGGCTACGAGCAGTACTTC
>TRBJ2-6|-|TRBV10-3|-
CAISESGHSGANVLTF
TGTGCCATCAGTGAGTCGGGACACTCTGGGGCCAACGTCCTGACTTTC
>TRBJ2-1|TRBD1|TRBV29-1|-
CSVEGPTGNNEQFF
TGCAGCGTTGAAGGTCCGACAGGGAACAATGAGCAGTTCTTC
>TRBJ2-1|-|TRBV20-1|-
CSAMDYGQFF
TGCAGTGCTATGGACTATGGGCAGTTCTTC
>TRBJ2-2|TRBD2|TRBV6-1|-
CASSEVRDGIPSGRGAGELFF
TGTGCCAGCAGTGAAGTCCGGGACGGCATTCCTAGCGGGAGGGGGGCCGGGGAGCTGTTTTTT
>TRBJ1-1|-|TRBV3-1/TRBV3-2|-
CASSPQRASTEAFF
TGTGCCAGCAGCCCCCAGCGGGCGAGTACTGAAGCTTTCTTT
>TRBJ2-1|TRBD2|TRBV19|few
CASATSGVYNEQFF
TGTGCCAGCGCTACTAGCGGGGTTTACAATGAGCAGTTCTTC
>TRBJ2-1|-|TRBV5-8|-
CASSSKGPGEKFF
TGTGCCAGCAGCTCAAAAGGACCAGGGGAGAAGTTCTTC
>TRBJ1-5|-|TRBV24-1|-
CATSEGAGAQHF
TGTGCCACCAGTGAGGGGGCTGGAGCCCAGCATTTT
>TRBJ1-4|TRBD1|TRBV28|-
CASSFRTGHNEKLFF
TGTGCCAGCAGTTTTCGGACAGGACATAATGAAAAACTGTTTTTT
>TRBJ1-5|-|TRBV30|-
CAWSLSGGSQPQHF
TGTGCCTGGAGTCTTAGCGGGGGGAGTCAGCCCCAGCATTTT
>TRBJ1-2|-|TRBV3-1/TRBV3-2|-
CASSTTPKTNYGYTF
TGTGCCAGCAGCACGACACCTAAGACTAACTATGGCTACACCTTC
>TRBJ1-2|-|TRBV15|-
CATSRGSMAGTNYGYTF
TGTGCCACCAGCAGAGGGTCGATGGCAGGGACTAACTATGGCTACACCTTC
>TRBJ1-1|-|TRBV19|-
CASSIGTVNRRTEAFF
TGTGCCAGTAGTATAGGGACAGTAAACCGGCGCACTGAAGCTTTCTTT
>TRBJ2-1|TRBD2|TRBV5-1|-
CASSFGRGGGINEQFF
TGCGCCAGCAGCTTCGGGCGGGGCGGGGGGATTAATGAGCAGTTCTTC
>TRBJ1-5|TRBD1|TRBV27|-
CASSSGTGGEKNQPQHF
TGTGCCAGCAGTTCCGGGACAGGGGGCGAGAAGAATCAGCCCCAGCATTTT